This T cell receptor beta chain was observed in a study of identical twins. Using its own MiXCR run on the 5' RACE reads, TCRdb lists one record per CDR3 protein. The sample includes some 790,000 distinct CDR3 sequences, around a sixth of them seen just once. The CDR3 sequence is 15 residues long. The V gene end was trimmed by 2 bases and the J gene end by 7 bases; junction bases not matched to a gene: 3. Germline CDR1 LGHNA, CDR2 YSLEER. These sequences were also reported in another study, on T cells expressing NK-cell markers.

V is TRBV4-3 and J is TRBJ2-2, with 11 bases identical to TRBD2. This receptor was identified in a woman between 18 and 29 years old in good health. Sequencing was done on a sample of PBMCs. This CDR3 is CASSQRLAGSGELFF. The CDR3 DNA is TGCGCCAGCAGCCAACGACTAGCGGGAAGCGGGGAGCTGTTTTTT.